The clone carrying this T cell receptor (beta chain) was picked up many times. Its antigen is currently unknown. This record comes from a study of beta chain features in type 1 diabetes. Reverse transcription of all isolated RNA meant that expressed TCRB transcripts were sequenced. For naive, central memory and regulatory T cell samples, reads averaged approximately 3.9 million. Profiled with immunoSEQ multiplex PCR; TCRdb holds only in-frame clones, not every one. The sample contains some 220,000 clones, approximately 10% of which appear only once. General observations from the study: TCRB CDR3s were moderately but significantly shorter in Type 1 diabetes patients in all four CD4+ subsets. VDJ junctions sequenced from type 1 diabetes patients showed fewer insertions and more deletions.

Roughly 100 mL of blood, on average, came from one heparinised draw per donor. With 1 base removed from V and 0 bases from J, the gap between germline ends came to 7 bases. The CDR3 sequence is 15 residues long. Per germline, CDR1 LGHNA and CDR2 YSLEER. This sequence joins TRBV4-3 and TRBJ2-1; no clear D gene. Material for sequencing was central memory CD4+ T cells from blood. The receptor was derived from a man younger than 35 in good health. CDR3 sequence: CASSQVWTSYNEQFF. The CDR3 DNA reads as TGCGCCAGCAGCCAAGTATGGACCTCCTACAATGAGCAGTTCTTC.